The T cell receptor beta chain under discussion was sequenced for a study of T cell clones after liver transplantation. The wider study: Post-transplant blood was tracked for graft-donor-reactive T cell clones identified in a pre-transplant mixed lymphocyte reaction. Three of the eight recipients were HCV-positive; the rest had non-autoimmune, non-viral transplant indications. Findings of the study overall: A significant post-transplant drop in circulating graft-donor-reactive CD4 TCRbeta sequences occurred in most of the 8 subjects.

Unmatched junction bases numbered 6, after V lost 0 bases and J lost 8 bases. Per the germline V gene, CDR1 is MNHEY and CDR2 is SVGAGI. The CDR3 length is 15 residues. Comments on this clone: Its cognate antigen is unknown.

TCRdb keeps only in-frame clones here, not all; method: immunoSEQ multiplex PCR. The profile shows about 24,000 clones, around 63% of them singletons. The chain employs TRBV6-5 and TRBJ2-2; TRBD2 agrees at 7 bases. The input for sequencing was CD4+ T cells from blood, taken before liver transplant. The clonotype was recovered from a human donor who received a liver transplant. The CDR3 DNA reads as TGTGCCAGCAGTTACTCGAGGGGAGGGCAAGGGGAGCTGTTTTTT. Translating it yields CASSYSRGGQGELFF.